The sequence of this T cell receptor (beta chain) was determined in a study of molecular identifiers for immune sequencing clone quantification. Sorting captured naive CD8 T cells as CD8+CD4-CCR7+CD45RA+. The study, taken as a whole, reports: Single-cell amounts of spiked Jurkat TCR RNA were reportedly detectable among over 750,000 naive cells. Same-barcode identical TCR molecules could make highly expanded clones look smaller than they are.

Generation of bulk TCR libraries relied on previously described methods and listed TCR primers. In TCRdb, the PCR reads were re-called with MiXCR into one record per CDR3 protein. The sample holds just under 650,000 distinct CDR3 sequences, about 20% seen once. This clonotype has ten or more counts. The antigen remains undetermined. Sequences were obtained from naive CD8+ T cells from blood, with Jurkat cell RNA spiked in. The sample's subset: FACS-sorted CD8+CD4-CCR7+CD45RA+ naive T cells. This clonotype originated in a human donor in good health. Some libraries in this study had Jurkat cell RNA spiked in.

This chain's CDR3 is CASSATGGSGNTIYF. DNA for the CDR3: TGTGCCAGCAGTGCTACAGGGGGCTCTGGAAACACCATATATTTT. The chain links TRBV27 to TRBJ1-3, with TRBD1 matching over 8 bases. V lost 5 bases and J lost 0; bases outside the gene matches: 3. This CDR3 has 15 amino acids. CDR1 and CDR2 from the germline V gene are MNHEY and SMNVEV (reference sequence).